Following are 3 T cell receptor beta chains from one sample sequenced in a study of graft-versus-host responses after intestinal transplantation. Their cognate antigens are unknown. The repertoire was sequenced with immunoSEQ multiplex PCR; TCRdb's copy has only in-frame clones and lacks some. The sample shows more than 95,000 clones, around 90% of them seen only once. The sequences come from unstimulated CD4+ T cells sorted from spleen or lymph node cells, collected before intestinal transplant. These receptors all stem from a human donor who received an intestinal transplant.

This chain's CDR3 is CASEYGYTF. The CDR3 DNA is TGTGCCAGCGAGTATGGCTACACCTTC. This chain joins TRBV6-4 and TRBJ1-2, with unresolved D. V lost 8 bases and J lost 5, with 3 bases in between. The CDR3 contains 9 residues. The V gene's germline CDR1 is MRHNA and CDR2 SNTAGT.

The rearrangement uses TRBV28 and TRBJ2-3, with 10 bases identical to TRBD1. After removal of 8 bases from V and 2 bases from J, the junction contained 7 bases not matched to a gene. The CDR3 is 15 amino acids. CDR1 and CDR2 (germline): MDHEN, SYDVKM. The CDR3 nucleotides are TGTGCCAGCGGGCTAGGGACAGGGGACACAGATACGCAGTATTTT. Its protein is CASGLGTGDTDTQYF.

The rearrangement joins TRBV14 to TRBJ2-7, with D maybe TRBD1 (6 bases). Trimming took off 4 bases at V and 11 bases at J, with 18 bases between the two ends. The CDR3 has 13 residues. CDR1 is SGHDN and CDR2 is FVKESK in the germline V gene. The DNA for the CDR3 is TGTGCCAGCAGCCGCCTGGACAGCCCCGACAAGTACTTC. It specifies CASSRLDSPDKYF.